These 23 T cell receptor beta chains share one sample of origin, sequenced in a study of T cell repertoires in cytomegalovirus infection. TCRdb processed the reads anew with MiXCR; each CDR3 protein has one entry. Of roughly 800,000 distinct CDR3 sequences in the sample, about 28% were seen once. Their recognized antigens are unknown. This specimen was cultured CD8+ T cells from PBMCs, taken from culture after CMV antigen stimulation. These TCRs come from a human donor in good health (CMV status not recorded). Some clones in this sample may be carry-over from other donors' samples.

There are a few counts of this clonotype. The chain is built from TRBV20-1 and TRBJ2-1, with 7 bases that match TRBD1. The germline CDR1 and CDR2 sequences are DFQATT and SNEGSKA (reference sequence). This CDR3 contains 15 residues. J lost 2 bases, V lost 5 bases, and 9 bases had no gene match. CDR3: CSAGSTGSTYNEQFF. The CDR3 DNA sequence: TGCAGTGCTGGATCGACAGGGAGTACCTACAATGAGCAGTTCTTC.

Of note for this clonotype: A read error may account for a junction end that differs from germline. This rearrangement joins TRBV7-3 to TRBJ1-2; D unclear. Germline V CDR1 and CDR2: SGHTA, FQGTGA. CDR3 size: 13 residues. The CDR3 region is CASSLTSFYSYTF. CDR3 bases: TGTGCCAGCAGCTTAACGAGCTTCTATAGCTACACCTTC.

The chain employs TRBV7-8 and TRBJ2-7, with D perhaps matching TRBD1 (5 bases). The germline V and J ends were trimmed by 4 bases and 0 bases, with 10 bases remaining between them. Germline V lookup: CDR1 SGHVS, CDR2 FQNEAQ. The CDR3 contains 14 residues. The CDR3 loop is CASSSRQSSYEQYV. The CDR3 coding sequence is TGTGCCAGCAGCTCAAGACAGAGCTCCTACGAGCAGTACGTC.

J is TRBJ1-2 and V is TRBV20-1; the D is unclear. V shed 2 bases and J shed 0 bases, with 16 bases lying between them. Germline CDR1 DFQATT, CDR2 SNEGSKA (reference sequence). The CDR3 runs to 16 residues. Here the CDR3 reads CSARPLLDTANYGYTF. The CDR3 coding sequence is TGCAGTGCTAGACCGCTATTAGACACAGCTAACTATGGCTACACCTTC.

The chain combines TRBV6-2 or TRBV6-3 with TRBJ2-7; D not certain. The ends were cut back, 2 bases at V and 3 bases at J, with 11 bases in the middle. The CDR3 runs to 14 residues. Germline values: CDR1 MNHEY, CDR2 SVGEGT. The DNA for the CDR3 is TGTGCCAGCAGTTACCTAGGACCGAACTACGAGCAGTACGTC. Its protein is CASSYLGPNYEQYV.

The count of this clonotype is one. This chain's CDR3 is CASSFRQGGGLNTEAFF. The CDR3 DNA reads as TGCGCCAGCAGCTTCCGACAGGGAGGGGGTCTGAACACTGAAGCTTTCTTT. The rearrangement joins TRBV5-1 to TRBJ1-1, with 7 bases lining up with TRBD1. The CDR3 has 17 amino acids. Per germline, CDR1 SGHRS and CDR2 YFSETQ. The trim removed 2 bases at V and 0 bases at J, leaving 10 bases unmatched. Based on the CDR3 plus reference TRBV5-1 and TRBJ1-1, the full variable domain is KAGVTQTPRYLIKTRGQQVTLSCSPISGHRSVSWYQQTPGQGLQFLFEYFSETQRNKGNFPGRFSGRQFSNSRSEMNVSTLELGDSALYLCASSFRQGGGLNTEAFFGQGTRLTVV.

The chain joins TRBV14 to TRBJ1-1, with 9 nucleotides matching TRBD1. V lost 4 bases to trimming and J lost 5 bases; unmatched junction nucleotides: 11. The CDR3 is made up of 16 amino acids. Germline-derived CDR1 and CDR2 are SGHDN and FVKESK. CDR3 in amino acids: CASSPLPGQGRTEAFF. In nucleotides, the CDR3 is TGTGCCAGCAGCCCCCTCCCGGGACAGGGACGGACTGAAGCTTTCTTT. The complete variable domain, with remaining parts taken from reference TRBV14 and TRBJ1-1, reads EAGVTQFPSHSVIEKGQTVTLRCDPISGHDNLYWYRRVMGKEIKFLLHFVKESKQDESGMPNNRFLAERTGGTYSTLKVQPAELEDSGVYFCASSPLPGQGRTEAFFGQGTRLTVV.

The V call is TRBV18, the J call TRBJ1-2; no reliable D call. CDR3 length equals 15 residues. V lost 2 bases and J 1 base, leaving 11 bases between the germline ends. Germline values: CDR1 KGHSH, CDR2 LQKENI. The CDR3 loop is CASSPDGLHNYGYTF. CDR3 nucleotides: TGTGCCAGCTCACCAGACGGACTACATAACTATGGCTACACCTTC.

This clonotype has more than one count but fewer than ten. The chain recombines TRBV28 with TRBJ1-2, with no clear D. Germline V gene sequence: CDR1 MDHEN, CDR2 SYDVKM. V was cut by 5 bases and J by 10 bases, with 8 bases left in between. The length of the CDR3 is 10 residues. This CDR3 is CASSGGDYTF. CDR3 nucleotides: TGTGCCAGCAGTGGAGGTGACTACACCTTC.

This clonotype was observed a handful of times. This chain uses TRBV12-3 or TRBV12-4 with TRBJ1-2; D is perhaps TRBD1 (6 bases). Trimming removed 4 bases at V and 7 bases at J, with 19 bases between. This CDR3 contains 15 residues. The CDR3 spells CASSWELAGALGYTF. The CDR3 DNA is TGTGCCAGCAGTTGGGAACTCGCGGGGGCGCTTGGCTACACCTTC.

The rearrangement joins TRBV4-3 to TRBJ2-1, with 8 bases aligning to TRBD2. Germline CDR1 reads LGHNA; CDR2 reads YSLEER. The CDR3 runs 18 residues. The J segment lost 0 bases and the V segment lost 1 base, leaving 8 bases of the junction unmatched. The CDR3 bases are TGCGCCAGCAGCCAAGCGGGGGGGCCCGGGAGCTCCTACAATGAGCAGTTCTTC. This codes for CASSQAGGPGSSYNEQFF.

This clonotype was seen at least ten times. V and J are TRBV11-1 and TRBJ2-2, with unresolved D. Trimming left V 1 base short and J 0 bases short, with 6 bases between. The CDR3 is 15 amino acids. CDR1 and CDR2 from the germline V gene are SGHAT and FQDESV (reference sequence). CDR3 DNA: TGTGCCAGCAGCTTAGACGTATCGAACACCGGGGAGCTGTTTTTT. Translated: CASSLDVSNTGELFF. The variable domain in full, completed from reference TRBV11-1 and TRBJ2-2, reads EAEVAQSPRYKITEKSQAVAFWCDPISGHATLYWYRQILGQGPELLVQFQDESVVDDSQLPKDRFSAERLKGVDSTLKIQPAELGDSAMYLCASSLDVSNTGELFFGEGSRLTVL.

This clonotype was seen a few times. The CDR3 sequence: CASSLGQTLYTEAFF. The CDR3 DNA follows: TGTGCCAGCAGCTTGGGACAGACCTTATACACTGAAGCTTTCTTT. V gene TRBV7-3 combines with J gene TRBJ1-1; 7 nucleotides align to TRBD1. The V gene end was trimmed by 3 bases and the J gene end by 3 bases; junction bases not matched to a gene: 7. CDR1 SGHTA and CDR2 FQGTGA come from the germline V gene. The CDR3 length is 15 residues.

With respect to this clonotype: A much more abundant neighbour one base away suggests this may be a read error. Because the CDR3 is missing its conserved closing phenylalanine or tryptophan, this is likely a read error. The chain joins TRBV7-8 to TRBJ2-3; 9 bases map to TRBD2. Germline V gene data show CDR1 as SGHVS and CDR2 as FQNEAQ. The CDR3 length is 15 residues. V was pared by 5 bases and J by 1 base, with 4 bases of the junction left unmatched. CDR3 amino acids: CASSALAGRTDTQYY. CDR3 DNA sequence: TGTGCCAGCAGCGCCCTAGCGGGACGCACAGATACGCAGTATTAT.

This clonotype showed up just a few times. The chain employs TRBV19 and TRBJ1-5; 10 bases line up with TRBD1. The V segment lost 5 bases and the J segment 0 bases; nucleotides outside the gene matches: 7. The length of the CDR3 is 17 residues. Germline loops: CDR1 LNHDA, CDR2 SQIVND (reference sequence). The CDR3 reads CASSRDRGPYSNQPQHF. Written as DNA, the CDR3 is TGTGCCAGTAGTCGGGACAGGGGCCCCTATAGCAATCAGCCCCAGCATTTT. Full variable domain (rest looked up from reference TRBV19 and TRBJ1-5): DGGITQSPKYLFRKEGQNVTLSCEQNLNHDAMYWYRQDPGQGLRLIYYSQIVNDFQKGDIAEGYSVSREKKESFPLTVTSAQKNPTAFYLCASSRDRGPYSNQPQHFGDGTRLSIL.

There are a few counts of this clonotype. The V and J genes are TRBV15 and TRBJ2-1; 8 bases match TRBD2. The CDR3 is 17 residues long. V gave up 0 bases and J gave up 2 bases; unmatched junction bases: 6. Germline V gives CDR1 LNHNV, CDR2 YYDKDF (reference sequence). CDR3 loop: CATSRDPTGGTYNEQFF. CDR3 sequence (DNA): TGTGCCACCAGCAGAGACCCGACGGGAGGGACCTACAATGAGCAGTTCTTC.

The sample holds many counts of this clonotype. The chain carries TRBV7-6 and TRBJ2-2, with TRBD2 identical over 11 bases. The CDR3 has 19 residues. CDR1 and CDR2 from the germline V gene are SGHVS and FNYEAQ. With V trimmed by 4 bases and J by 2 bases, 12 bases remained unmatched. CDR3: CASSSIPGLAEINTGELFF. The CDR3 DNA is TGTGCCAGCAGCTCGATTCCGGGACTAGCGGAGATTAACACCGGGGAGCTGTTTTTT. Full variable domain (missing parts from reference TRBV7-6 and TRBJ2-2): GAGVSQSPRYKVTKRGQDVALRCDPISGHVSLYWYRQALGQGPEFLTYFNYEAQQDKSGLPNDRFSAERPEGSISTLTIQRTEQRDSAMYRCASSSIPGLAEINTGELFFGEGSRLTVL.

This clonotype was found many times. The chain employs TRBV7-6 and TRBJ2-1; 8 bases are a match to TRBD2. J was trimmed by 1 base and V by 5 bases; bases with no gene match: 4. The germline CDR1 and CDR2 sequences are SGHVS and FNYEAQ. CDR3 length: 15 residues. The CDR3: CASSPGLGSYNEQFF. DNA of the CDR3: TGTGCCAGCAGCCCGGGACTAGGTTCCTACAATGAGCAGTTCTTC.

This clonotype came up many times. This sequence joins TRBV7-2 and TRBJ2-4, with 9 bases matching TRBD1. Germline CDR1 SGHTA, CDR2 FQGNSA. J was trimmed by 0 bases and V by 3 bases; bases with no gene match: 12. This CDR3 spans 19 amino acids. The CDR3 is CASSFRDRVLSLAKNIQYF. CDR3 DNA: TGTGCCAGCAGCTTCCGGGACAGGGTCCTATCCTTAGCCAAAAACATTCAGTACTTC.

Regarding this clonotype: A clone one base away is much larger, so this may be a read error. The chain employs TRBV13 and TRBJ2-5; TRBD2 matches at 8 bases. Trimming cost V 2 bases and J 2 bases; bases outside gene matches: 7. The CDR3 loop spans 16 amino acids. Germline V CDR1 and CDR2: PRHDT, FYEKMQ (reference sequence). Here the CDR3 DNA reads TGTGCCAGCAGCTTAAGGGGAGCGGGGGTTCAAGAGACCCAGTACTTC. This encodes CASSLRGAGVQETQYF.

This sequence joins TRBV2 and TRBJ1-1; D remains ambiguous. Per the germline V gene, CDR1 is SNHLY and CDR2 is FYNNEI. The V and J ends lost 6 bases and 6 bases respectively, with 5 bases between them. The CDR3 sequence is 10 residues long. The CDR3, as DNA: TGTGCCAGCAGAGGGCCTGAAGCTTTCTTT. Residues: CASRGPEAFF.

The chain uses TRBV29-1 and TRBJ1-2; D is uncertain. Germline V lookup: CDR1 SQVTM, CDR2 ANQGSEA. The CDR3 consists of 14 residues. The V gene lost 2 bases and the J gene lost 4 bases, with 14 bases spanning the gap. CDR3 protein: CSVEHTPKGYGYTF. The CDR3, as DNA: TGCAGCGTTGAACACACCCCTAAGGGCTATGGCTACACCTTC.

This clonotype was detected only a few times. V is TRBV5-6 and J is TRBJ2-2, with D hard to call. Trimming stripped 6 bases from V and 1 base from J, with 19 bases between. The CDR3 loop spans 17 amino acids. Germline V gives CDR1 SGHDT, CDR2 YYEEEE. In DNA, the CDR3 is TGTGCCAGCATGCTTAGGGCATCCACCATGAACACCGGGGAGCTGTTTTTT. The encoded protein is CASMLRASTMNTGELFF.